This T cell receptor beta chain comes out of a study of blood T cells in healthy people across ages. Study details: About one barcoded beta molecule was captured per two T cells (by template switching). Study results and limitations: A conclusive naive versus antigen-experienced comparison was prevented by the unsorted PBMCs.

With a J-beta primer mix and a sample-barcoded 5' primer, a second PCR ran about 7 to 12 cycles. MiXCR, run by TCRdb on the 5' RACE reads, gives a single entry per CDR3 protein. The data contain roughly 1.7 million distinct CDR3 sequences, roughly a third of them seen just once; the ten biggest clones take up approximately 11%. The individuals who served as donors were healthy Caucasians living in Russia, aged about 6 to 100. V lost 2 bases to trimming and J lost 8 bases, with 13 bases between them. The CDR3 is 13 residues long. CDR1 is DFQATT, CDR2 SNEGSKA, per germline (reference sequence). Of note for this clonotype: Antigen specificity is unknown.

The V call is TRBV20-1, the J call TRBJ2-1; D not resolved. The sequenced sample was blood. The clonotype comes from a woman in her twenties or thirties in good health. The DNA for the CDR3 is TGCAGTGCTAGACCTAATGGGTTTGATGAGCAGTTCTTC. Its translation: CSARPNGFDEQFF.